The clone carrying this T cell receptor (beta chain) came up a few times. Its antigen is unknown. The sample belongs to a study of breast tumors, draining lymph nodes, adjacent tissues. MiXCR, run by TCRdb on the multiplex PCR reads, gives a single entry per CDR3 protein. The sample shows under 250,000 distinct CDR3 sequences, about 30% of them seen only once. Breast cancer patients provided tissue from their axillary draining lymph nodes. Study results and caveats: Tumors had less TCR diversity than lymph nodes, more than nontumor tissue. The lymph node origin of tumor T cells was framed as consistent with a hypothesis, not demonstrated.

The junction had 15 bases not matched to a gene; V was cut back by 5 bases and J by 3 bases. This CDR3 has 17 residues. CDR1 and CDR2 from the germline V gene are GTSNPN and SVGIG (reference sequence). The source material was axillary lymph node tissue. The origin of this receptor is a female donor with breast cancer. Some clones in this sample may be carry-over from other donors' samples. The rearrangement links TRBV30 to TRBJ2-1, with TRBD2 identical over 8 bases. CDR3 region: CAWELGMSGSHYNEQFF. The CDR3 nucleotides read TGTGCCTGGGAGTTAGGTATGAGCGGGAGCCACTACAATGAGCAGTTCTTC.